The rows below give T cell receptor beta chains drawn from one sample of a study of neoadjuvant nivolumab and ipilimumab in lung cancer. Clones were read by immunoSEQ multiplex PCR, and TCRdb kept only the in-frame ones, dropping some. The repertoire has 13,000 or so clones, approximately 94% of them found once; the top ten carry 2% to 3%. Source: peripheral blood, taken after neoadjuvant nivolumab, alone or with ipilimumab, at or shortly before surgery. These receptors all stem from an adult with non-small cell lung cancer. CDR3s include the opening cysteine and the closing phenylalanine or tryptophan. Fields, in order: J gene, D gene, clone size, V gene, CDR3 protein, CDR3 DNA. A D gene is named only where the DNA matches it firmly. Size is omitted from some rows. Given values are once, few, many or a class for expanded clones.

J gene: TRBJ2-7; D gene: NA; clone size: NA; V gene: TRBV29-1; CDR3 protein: CSVGDNTHEQYF; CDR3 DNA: TGCAGTGTGGGAGACAACACCCACGAGCAGTACTTC
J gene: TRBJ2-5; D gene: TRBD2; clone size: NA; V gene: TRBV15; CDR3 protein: CATSITGLAEETQYF; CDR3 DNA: TGTGCCACCAGCATTACGGGACTAGCGGAAGAGACCCAGTACTTC
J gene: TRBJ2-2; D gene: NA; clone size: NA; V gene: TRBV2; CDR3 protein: CASSPGPRNTGELFF; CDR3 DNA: TGTGCCAGCAGCCCGGGACCCCGGAACACCGGGGAGCTGTTTTTT
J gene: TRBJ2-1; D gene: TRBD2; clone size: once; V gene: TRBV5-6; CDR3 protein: CASSFGLAGVGEQFF; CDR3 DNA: TGTGCCAGCAGCTTTGGACTAGCGGGAGTCGGTGAGCAGTTCTTC
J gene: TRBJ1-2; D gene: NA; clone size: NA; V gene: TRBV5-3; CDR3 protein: CARSLPAHGYTF; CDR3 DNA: TGTGCCAGAAGCTTACCGGCCCATGGCTACACCTTC
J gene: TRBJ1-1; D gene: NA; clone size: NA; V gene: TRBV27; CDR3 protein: CASSLGGVDTEAFF; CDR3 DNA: TGTGCCAGCAGTTTAGGAGGGGTCGACACTGAAGCTTTCTTT
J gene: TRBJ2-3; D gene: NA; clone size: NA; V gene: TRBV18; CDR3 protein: CASSTADTQYF; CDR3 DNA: TGTGCCAGCTCAACCGCAGATACGCAGTATTTT
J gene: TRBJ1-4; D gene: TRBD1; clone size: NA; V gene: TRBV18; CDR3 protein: CASSQGQGGIEKLFF; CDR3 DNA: TGTGCCAGCTCACAAGGACAGGGGGGCATTGAAAAACTGTTTTTT
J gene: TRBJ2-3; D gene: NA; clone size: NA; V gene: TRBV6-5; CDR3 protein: CASSYTRSTDTDTQYF; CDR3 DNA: TGTGCCAGCAGTTACACACGTAGCACAGATACTGATACGCAGTATTTT
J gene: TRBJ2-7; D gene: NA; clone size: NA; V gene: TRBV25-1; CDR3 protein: CASSNSQVYEQYF; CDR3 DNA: TGTGCCAGCAGTAACTCACAGGTCTACGAGCAGTACTTC
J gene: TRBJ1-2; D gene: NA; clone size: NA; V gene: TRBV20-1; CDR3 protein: CSVQDGYTF; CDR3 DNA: TGCAGTGTGCAGGACGGCTACACCTTC
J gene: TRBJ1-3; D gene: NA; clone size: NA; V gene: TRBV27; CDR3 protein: CASSPNPTSGNTIYF; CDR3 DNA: TGTGCCAGCAGTCCCAACCCAACCTCTGGAAACACCATATATTTT
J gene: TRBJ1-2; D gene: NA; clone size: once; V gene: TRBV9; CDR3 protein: CASSVGDEVSRPYGYTF; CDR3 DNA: TGTGCCAGCAGCGTAGGGGACGAGGTCAGCCGACCTTATGGCTACACCTTC
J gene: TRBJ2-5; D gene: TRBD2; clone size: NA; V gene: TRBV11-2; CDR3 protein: CASSQTSGMAETQYF; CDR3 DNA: TGTGCCAGCAGCCAGACTAGCGGAATGGCAGAGACCCAGTACTTC
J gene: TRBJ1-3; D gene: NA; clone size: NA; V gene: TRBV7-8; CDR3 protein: CASSFSDSGNTIYF; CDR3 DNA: TGTGCCAGCAGCTTCAGTGATTCTGGAAACACCATATATTTT
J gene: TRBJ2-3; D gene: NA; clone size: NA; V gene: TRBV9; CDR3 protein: CASSTYGRDTDTQYF; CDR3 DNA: TGTGCCAGCAGCACTTATGGCAGGGACACAGATACGCAGTATTTT
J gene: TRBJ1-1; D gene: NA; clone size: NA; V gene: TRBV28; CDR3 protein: CASSLGGIWLDTEAFF; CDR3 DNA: TGTGCCAGCAGTTTGGGGGGGATTTGGCTCGACACTGAAGCTTTCTTT
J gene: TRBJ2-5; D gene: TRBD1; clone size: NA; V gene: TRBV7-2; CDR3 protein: CASSPRTGRPGETQYF; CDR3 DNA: TGTGCCAGCAGCCCCAGGACAGGGCGTCCGGGCGAGACCCAGTACTTC
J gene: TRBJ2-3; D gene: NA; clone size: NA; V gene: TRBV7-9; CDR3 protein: CASSALASRTDTQYF; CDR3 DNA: TGTGCCAGCAGCGCCCTAGCGTCTCGCACAGATACGCAGTATTTT
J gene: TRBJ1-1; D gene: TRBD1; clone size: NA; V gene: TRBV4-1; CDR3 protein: CASSQEPTGGPTEAFF; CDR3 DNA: TGCGCCAGCAGCCAAGAGCCCACAGGGGGACCCACTGAAGCTTTCTTT
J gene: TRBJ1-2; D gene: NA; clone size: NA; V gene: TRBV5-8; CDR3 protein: CASSFRGLDGYTF; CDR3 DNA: TGTGCCAGCAGCTTTCGGGGGTTAGATGGCTACACCTTC
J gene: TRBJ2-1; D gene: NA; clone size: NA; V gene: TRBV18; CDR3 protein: CASSPTGGDNEQFF; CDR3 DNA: TGTGCCAGCTCACCAACTGGGGGTGACAATGAGCAGTTCTTC
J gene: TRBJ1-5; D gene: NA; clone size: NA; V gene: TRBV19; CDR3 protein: CASSIMDSNQPQHF; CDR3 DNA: TGTGCCAGTAGCATTATGGATAGCAATCAGCCCCAGCATTTT
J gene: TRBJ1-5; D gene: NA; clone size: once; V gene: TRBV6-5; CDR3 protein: CASSIMGNQPQHF; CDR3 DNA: TGTGCCAGCAGCATAATGGGGAATCAGCCCCAGCATTTT
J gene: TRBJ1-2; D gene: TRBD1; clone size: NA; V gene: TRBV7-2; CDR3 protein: CASSSGQGYGYTF; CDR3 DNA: TGTGCCAGCAGCTCGGGACAGGGTTATGGCTACACCTTC
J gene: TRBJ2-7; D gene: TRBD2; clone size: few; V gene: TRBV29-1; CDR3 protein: CSVTRTSGSRGEQYF; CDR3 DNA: TGCAGCGTTACTCGGACTAGCGGGAGCAGGGGCGAGCAGTACTTC
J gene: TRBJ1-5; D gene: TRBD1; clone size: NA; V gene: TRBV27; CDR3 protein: CASSRVQGAVSNQPQHF; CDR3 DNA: TGTGCCAGCAGTAGGGTACAGGGGGCAGTGAGCAATCAGCCCCAGCATTTT
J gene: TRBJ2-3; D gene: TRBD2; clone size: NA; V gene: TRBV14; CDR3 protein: CASSAGLAGGTTQYF; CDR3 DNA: TGTGCCAGCAGCGCGGGACTAGCGGGGGGGACTACGCAGTATTTT
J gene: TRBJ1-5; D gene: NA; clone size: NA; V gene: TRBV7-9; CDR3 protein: CASSLGQANQPQHF; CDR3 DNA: TGTGCCAGCAGCTTAGGGCAGGCCAATCAGCCCCAGCATTTT
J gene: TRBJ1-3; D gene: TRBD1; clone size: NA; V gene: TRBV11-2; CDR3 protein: CASSLYGTGGWNTIYF; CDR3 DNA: TGTGCCAGCAGCCTCTATGGGACAGGGGGCTGGAACACCATATATTTT
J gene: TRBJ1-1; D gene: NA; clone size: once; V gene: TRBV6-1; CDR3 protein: CASSDLNTEAFF; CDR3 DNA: TGTGCCAGCAGTGATTTGAACACTGAAGCTTTCTTT
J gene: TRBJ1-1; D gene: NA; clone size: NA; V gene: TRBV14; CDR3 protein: CASSKQENTEAFF; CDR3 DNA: TGTGCCAGCAGCAAACAGGAGAACACTGAAGCTTTCTTT
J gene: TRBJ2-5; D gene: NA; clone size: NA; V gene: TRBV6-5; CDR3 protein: CASSYAPQDRETQYF; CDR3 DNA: TGTGCCAGCAGTTACGCTCCTCAGGATCGAGAGACCCAGTACTTC
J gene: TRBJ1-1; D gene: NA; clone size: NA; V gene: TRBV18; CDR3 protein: CASSPNGGNTEAFF; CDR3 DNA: TGTGCCAGCTCACCGAACGGCGGGAACACTGAAGCTTTCTTT
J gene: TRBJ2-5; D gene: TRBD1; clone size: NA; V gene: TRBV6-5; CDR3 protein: CASSYLTGGRETQYF; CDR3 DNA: TGTGCCAGCAGTTACCTGACAGGGGGACGAGAGACCCAGTACTTC
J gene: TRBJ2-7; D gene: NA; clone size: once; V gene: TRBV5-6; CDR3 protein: CASRPMYRPYEQYF; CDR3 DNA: TGTGCCAGCAGACCGATGTACAGGCCCTACGAGCAGTACTTC
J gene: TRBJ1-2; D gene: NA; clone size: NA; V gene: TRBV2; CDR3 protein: CASEGAGLLGANYGYTF; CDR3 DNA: TGTGCCAGCGAAGGGGCGGGACTCCTCGGAGCTAACTATGGCTACACCTTC
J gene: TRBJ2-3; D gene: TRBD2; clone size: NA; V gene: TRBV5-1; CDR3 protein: CASSSQAGGSTDTQYF; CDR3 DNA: TGCGCCAGCAGCTCACAAGCGGGGGGGAGCACAGATACGCAGTATTTT
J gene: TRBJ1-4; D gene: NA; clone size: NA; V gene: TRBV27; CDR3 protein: CASRSAWGLDEKLFF; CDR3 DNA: TGTGCCAGCAGGTCTGCATGGGGGTTGGATGAAAAACTGTTTTTT
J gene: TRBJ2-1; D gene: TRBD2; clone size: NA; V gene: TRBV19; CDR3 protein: CASSINAAGVNNEQFF; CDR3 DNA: TGTGCCAGTAGTATTAATGCGGCGGGGGTAAACAATGAGCAGTTCTTC
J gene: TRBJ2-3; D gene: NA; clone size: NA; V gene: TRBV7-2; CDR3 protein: CASSLVPDTQYF; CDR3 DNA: TGTGCCAGCAGCTTAGTGCCAGATACGCAGTATTTT
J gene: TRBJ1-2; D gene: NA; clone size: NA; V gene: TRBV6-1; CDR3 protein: CASSGTRGVSYGYTF; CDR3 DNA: TGTGCCAGCAGTGGCACCAGGGGAGTTTCTTATGGCTACACCTTC
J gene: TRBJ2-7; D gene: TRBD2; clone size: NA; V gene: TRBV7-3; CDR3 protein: CASSLSWGGNYEQYF; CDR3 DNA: TGTGCCAGCAGCTTAAGCTGGGGAGGGAACTACGAGCAGTACTTC
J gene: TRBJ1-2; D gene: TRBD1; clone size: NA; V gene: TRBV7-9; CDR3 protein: CASSVGQNYGYTF; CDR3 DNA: TGTGCCAGCAGCGTGGGACAGAACTATGGCTACACCTTC
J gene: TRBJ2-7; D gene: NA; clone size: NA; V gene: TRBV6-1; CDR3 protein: CASSEADSYEQYF; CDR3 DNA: TGTGCCAGCAGTGAAGCGGACTCCTACGAGCAGTACTTC
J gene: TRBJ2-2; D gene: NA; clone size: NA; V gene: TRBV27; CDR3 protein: CASSLGSYGDTGELFF; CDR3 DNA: TGTGCCAGCAGTCTCGGTAGCTACGGGGACACCGGGGAGCTGTTTTTT
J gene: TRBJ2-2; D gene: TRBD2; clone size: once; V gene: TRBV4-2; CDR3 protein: CASSPISGSPTGELFF; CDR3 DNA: TGTGCCAGCAGCCCAATTAGCGGGAGCCCCACCGGGGAGCTGTTTTTT
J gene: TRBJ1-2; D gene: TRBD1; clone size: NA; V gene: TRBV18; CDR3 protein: CASSPGQGLVGYTF; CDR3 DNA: TGTGCCAGCTCACCAGGACAGGGGTTGGTGGGCTACACCTTC
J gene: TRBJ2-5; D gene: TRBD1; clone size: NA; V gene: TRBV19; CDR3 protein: CASSKTGRPGQETQYF; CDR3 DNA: TGTGCCAGTAGTAAGACAGGGAGACCGGGCCAAGAGACCCAGTACTTC
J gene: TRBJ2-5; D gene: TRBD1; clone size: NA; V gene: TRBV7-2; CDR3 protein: CASSLGQGVQETQYF; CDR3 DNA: TGTGCCAGCAGCCTAGGACAGGGGGTACAAGAGACCCAGTACTTC
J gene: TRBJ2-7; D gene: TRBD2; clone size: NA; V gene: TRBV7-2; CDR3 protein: CASSRRASGTEGEQYF; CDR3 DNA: TGTGCCAGCAGCCGGCGGGCTAGCGGGACTGAAGGCGAGCAGTACTTC
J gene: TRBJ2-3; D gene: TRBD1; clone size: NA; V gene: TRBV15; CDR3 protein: CATSRATGQGTDTQYF; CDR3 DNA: TGTGCCACCAGCAGAGCCACTGGACAGGGCACAGATACGCAGTATTTT
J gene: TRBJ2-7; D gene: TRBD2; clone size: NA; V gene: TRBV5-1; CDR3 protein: CASSPTRGSGSSYEQYF; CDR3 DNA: TGCGCCAGCAGCCCGACCCGGGGTAGCGGGAGTTCCTACGAGCAGTACTTC
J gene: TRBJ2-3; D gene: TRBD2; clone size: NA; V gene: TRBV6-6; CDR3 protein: CASSYSLADTDTQYF; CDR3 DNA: TGTGCCAGCAGTTACAGCCTAGCGGACACAGATACGCAGTATTTT